The 27 T cell receptor beta chains presented below share a single source sample, sequenced in a study of beta chain features in type 1 diabetes. TCRB transcripts that were expressed got sequenced, as all of the isolated RNA had been reverse transcribed. The table came from immunoSEQ multiplex PCR; TCRdb's copy has only in-frame clones and leaves some out. The table has under 400,000 clones, 13% to 15% seen once. The sequencing input was central memory CD4+ T cells from blood. The receptors here all came from a young man in good health.

This clone occurred a few times. CDR3 sequence: CASSRDRVDQPQHF. The CDR3 region has the DNA TGTGCCAGCTCACGGGACAGGGTCGATCAGCCCCAGCATTTT. The chain uses TRBV18 and TRBJ1-5; TRBD1 agrees at 9 bases. V trimming: 4 bases; J trimming: 5 bases; junction bases outside the gene matches: 3. The CDR3 is 14 amino acids. In germline, CDR1 is KGHSH, CDR2 LQKENI.

This clone was detected many times. This chain uses TRBV6-1 with TRBJ2-7, with 7 nucleotides matching TRBD2. Looked up from germline, CDR1 is MNHNS and CDR2 is SASEGT. There are 14 residues in the CDR3. The ends lost 6 bases at V and 3 bases at J; junction bases unmatched: 8. CDR3 sequence reads: CASSTLPGGYEQYV. The CDR3, as DNA: TGTGCCAGCAGCACCCTTCCGGGAGGCTACGAGCAGTACGTC.

This clone was picked up many times. V is TRBV5-4 and J is TRBJ1-6; possible D gene TRBD1, 6 bases. Germline V gene data show CDR1 as SGHNT and CDR2 as YYREEE (reference sequence). V was shortened by 0 bases and J by 13 bases, with 17 bases between the two germline ends. The length of the CDR3 is 15 residues. In DNA, the CDR3 is TGTGCCAGCAGCTTGGAGGGGGGCCGTAATCTCCCCCTCCACTTT. It yields the protein CASSLEGGRNLPLHF.

V is TRBV7-8 and J is TRBJ1-2; 7 bases match TRBD1. The CDR3 runs to 15 residues. Looked up from germline, CDR1 is SGHVS and CDR2 is FQNEAQ. The junction had 8 bases not matched to a gene; V was cut back by 2 bases and J by 5 bases. This CDR3 reads CASSLRRGPLYGYTF. CDR3 nucleotides: TGTGCCAGCAGCTTACGGAGGGGGCCCCTATATGGCTACACCTTC.

At least ten counts were recorded for this clone. CDR3 amino acids: CASSHPDRALAKNIQYF. The CDR3 coding sequence is TGCGCCAGCAGTCACCCCGACAGAGCCCTAGCCAAAAACATTCAGTACTTC. The chain carries TRBV23-1 and TRBJ2-4; tentative D call: TRBD1 (5 bases). TRBV23-1 is designated an ORF whose function remains uncertain. The germline V and J ends were trimmed by 3 bases and 0 bases, with 15 bases remaining between them. The CDR3 extends over 17 amino acids.

This clone was counted only a few times. J is TRBJ1-5 and V is TRBV30; TRBD1 agrees at 11 bases. The CDR3 sequence is 16 residues long. CDR1 and CDR2 (germline): GTSNPN, SVGIG (reference sequence). J lost 3 bases, V lost 1 base, and 5 bases had no gene match. The DNA of the CDR3 is TGTGCCTGGAGTGAAAGGACAGGGGGCAACAATCAGCCCCAGCATTTT. This translates into CAWSERTGGNNQPQHF.

The rearrangement uses TRBV7-2 and TRBJ1-1; 7 nucleotides line up with TRBD1. J was trimmed by 11 bases and V by 4 bases; bases with no gene match: 10. The CDR3 length is 13 residues. Per the germline V gene, CDR1 is SGHTA and CDR2 is FQGNSA. CDR3: CASSSGTVYAAFF. The CDR3 coding sequence is TGTGCCAGCAGCTCCGGGACAGTGTATGCCGCTTTCTTT.

The gene calls are TRBV6-1 and TRBJ1-1; 9 bases map to TRBD1. Losses at the gene ends were 4 bases for V and 1 base for J; bases not matched to a gene: 4. The CDR3 runs to 15 residues. Germline loops: CDR1 MNHNS, CDR2 SASEGT. Written as DNA, the CDR3 is TGTGCCAGCAGTGCGACAGGGGGTAAGAACACTGAAGCTTTCTTT. It is translated as CASSATGGKNTEAFF.

This clone came up a few times. This chain uses TRBV4-1 with TRBJ2-3; no reliable D call. The CDR3 consists of 13 residues. Germline CDR1 MGHRA, CDR2 YSYEKL. V lost 4 bases, J lost 4 bases, and 9 bases lay in between. Written as DNA, the CDR3 is TGCGCCAGCAGCCCTGAAAGGGCAGATACGCAGTATTTT. It yields the protein CASSPERADTQYF.

This clone was counted only a few times. The genes are TRBV6-6 and TRBJ1-3; D gene unclear. Germline V gene lookup returns CDR1 MNHNY and CDR2 SVGAGI (reference sequence). CDR3 size: 12 residues. The ends were cut back, 7 bases at V and 3 bases at J, with 7 bases in the middle. This CDR3 reads CASKDGGNTIYF. The CDR3 DNA follows: TGTGCCAGCAAGGATGGTGGAAACACCATATATTTT.

This clone was detected a few times. The chain recombines TRBV7-9 with TRBJ2-1; TRBD2 might be the D (6 bases). V lost 4 bases to trimming and J lost 7 bases, with 26 bases between them. Per germline, CDR1 SEHNR and CDR2 FQNEAQ (reference sequence). The CDR3 is 18 amino acids. CDR3 sequence reads: CASSWTGDRWSSGNEQFF. The CDR3 bases are TGTGCCAGCAGCTGGACTGGAGACCGGTGGAGTAGCGGAAATGAGCAGTTCTTC. Full variable domain (remainder filled in from reference TRBV7-9 and TRBJ2-1): DTGVSQNPRHKITKRGQNVTFRCDPISEHNRLYWYRQTLGQGPEFLTYFQNEAQLEKSRLLSDRFSAERPKGSFSTLEIQRTEQGDSAMYLCASSWTGDRWSSGNEQFFGPGTRLTVL.

This clone was detected only a few times. The chain has TRBV21-1 and TRBJ2-3; the table's TRBD2 call for D was not verified on the DNA. TRBV21-1 is a pseudogene segment. The CDR3 totals 14 residues. The CDR3: CASRRQRGEDTQYF. The CDR3 nucleotides are TGTGCCAGCCGCCGACAACGGGGGGAGGATACGCAGTATTTT.

The rearrangement joins TRBV2 to TRBJ2-7; no clear D gene. The CDR3 is made up of 13 amino acids. CDR1 is SNHLY and CDR2 is FYNNEI in the germline V gene. With 7 bases removed from V and 0 bases from J, the gap between germline ends came to 10 bases. CDR3 DNA: TGTGCCAGCATGGGCACCAGCTCCTACGAGCAGTACTTC. Translating gives CASMGTSSYEQYF.

Details on this clone: Other DNA sequences of this sample code for an identical CDR3. The chain is built from TRBV7-2 and TRBJ1-5; D possibly corresponds to TRBD1 (5 bases). V was pared by 5 bases and J by 4 bases, with 9 bases between. The germline V gene has CDR1 SGHTA and CDR2 FQGNSA. This CDR3 spans 13 amino acids. The CDR3 sequence is CASSTRGNQPQHF. In nucleotides, the CDR3 is TGTGCCAGCAGCACCCGGGGGAATCAGCCCCAGCATTTT.

The sample holds a few counts of this clone. The J gene is TRBJ1-4, the V gene TRBV27, with D possibly TRBD1 on 5 matching bases. Between the trimmed V and J ends, which lost 5 bases and 4 bases, there was a span of 11 bases. The germline gives CDR1 MNHEY, CDR2 SMNVEV (reference sequence). The CDR3 consists of 14 residues. The CDR3 loop reads CASSEGRGNEKLFF. DNA of the CDR3: TGTGCCAGCAGTGAGGGGAGGGGTAATGAAAAACTGTTTTTT.

V usage is TRBV9 and J usage is TRBJ2-1; unclear D gene. The CDR3 is made up of 14 amino acids. Germline lookup yields CDR1 SGDLS and CDR2 YYNGEE. Trimming cost V 3 bases and J 0 bases, with 7 bases left between them. CDR3 protein: CASSARVSYNEQFF. In nucleotides, the CDR3 is TGTGCCAGCAGCGCACGGGTCTCCTACAATGAGCAGTTCTTC. Full variable domain (outside the CDR3, taken from reference TRBV9 and TRBJ2-1): DSGVTQTPKHLITATGQRVTLRCSPRSGDLSVYWYQQSLDQGLQFLIQYYNGEERAKGNILERFSAQQFPDLHSELNLSSLELGDSALYFCASSARVSYNEQFFGPGTRLTVL.

This clone was detected a few times. This chain connects TRBV7-9 to TRBJ2-5; D gene ambiguous. V was pared by 2 bases and J by 1 base, with 5 bases between. CDR1 is SEHNR and CDR2 is FQNEAQ in the germline V gene (reference sequence). The CDR3 is 13 residues long. The CDR3 sequence: CASSLIAQETQYF. The CDR3 nucleotides read TGTGCCAGCAGCTTAATTGCCCAAGAGACCCAGTACTTC.

This clone was observed at least ten times. This chain links TRBV10-3 with TRBJ1-1; D is ambiguous. CDR3 length: 11 amino acids. V was clipped by 2 bases and J by 6 bases, with 4 bases between them. Germline V lookup: CDR1 ENHRY, CDR2 SYGVKD. Written as DNA, the CDR3 is TGTGCCATCAGTGAGCGGGCTGAAGCTTTCTTT. It translates to CAISERAEAFF.

J is TRBJ1-1 and V is TRBV29-1, with TRBD1 identical over 8 bases. The CDR3 length is 13 residues. In germline, CDR1 is SQVTM, CDR2 ANQGSEA. With 6 bases clipped from V and 1 base from J, the junction kept 4 bases outside the gene matches. CDR3 bases: TGCAGCGTGAAAACAGGGGGGAACACTGAAGCTTTCTTT. Amino acids: CSVKTGGNTEAFF.

The chain recombines TRBV5-4 with TRBJ1-1; D gene uncertain. The germline CDR1 and CDR2 sequences are SGHNT and YYREEE (reference sequence). V lost 0 bases and J 0 bases, leaving 3 bases between the germline ends. The CDR3 spans 13 residues. CDR3 in amino acids: CASSLALNTEAFF. The CDR3 DNA follows: TGTGCCAGCAGCTTGGCGCTGAACACTGAAGCTTTCTTT.

This clone was detected ten times or more. V usage is TRBV7-3 and J usage is TRBJ2-1, with TRBD1 as a possible D gene (7 bases). The germline V and J ends were trimmed by 3 bases and 5 bases, with 11 bases remaining between them. Germline assignment: CDR1 SGHTA and CDR2 FQGTGA. The CDR3 length is 14 residues. The CDR3 loop reads CASSLRGTDNEQFF. The CDR3 coding sequence is TGTGCCAGCAGCTTGCGCGGGACAGACAATGAGCAGTTCTTC.

The chain carries TRBV7-6 and TRBJ2-1; D tentatively reads TRBD1 or TRBD2 (6 bases each). V lost 3 bases and J 3 bases, leaving 12 bases between the germline ends. The CDR3 runs 15 residues. Germline V gene lookup returns CDR1 SGHVS and CDR2 FNYEAQ. The chain's CDR3 is CASSLGGGFYNEQFF. The DNA for the CDR3 is TGTGCCAGCAGCTTGGGGGGCGGCTTCTACAATGAGCAGTTCTTC.

The rearrangement joins TRBV7-2 to TRBJ2-3; 12 bases match TRBD2. CDR3 size: 17 residues. Germline CDR1 and CDR2: SGHTA and FQGNSA. Losses at the gene ends were 5 bases for V and 1 base for J; bases not matched to a gene: 7. CDR3 loop: CASSPRLAGEGTDTQYF. In nucleotides, the CDR3 is TGTGCCAGCAGCCCAAGACTAGCGGGAGAGGGCACAGATACGCAGTATTTT.

The chain couples TRBV9 to TRBJ1-5; 7 positions match TRBD1. This CDR3 region has 15 residues. The germline V gene encodes CDR1 SGDLS and CDR2 YYNGEE. J gave up 5 bases and V 2 bases, and 7 bases lay outside the gene matches. The CDR3 DNA is TGTGCCAGCAGCGTCTCGACAGGGAGGGATCAGCCCCAGCATTTT. This translates into CASSVSTGRDQPQHF.

The sample holds a few counts of this clone. The chain couples TRBV29-1 to TRBJ1-1; D unclear. CDR1 is SQVTM and CDR2 is ANQGSEA in the germline V gene. V shed 6 bases and J shed 0 bases, with 26 bases lying between them. This CDR3 has 18 amino acids. The CDR3 nucleotides read TGCAGCGTCCCCCTCCATGAAGCGGGCAGCTTCATGAACACTGAAGCTTTCTTT. Translated, it gives CSVPLHEAGSFMNTEAFF.

The chain uses TRBV9 and TRBJ2-2, with a weak D call TRBD1 (6 bases). V lost 4 bases and J 5 bases, leaving 21 bases between the germline ends. The CDR3 totals 17 residues. CDR1 is SGDLS and CDR2 is YYNGEE in the germline V gene. This chain's CDR3 is CASSNARGNRRTGELFF. The CDR3 nucleotides read TGTGCCAGCAGCAATGCCAGGGGTAATCGTAGGACCGGGGAGCTGTTTTTT.

The rearrangement uses TRBV7-2 and TRBJ2-7, with 12 bases fitting TRBD2. The CDR3 is made up of 15 amino acids. The trim removed 6 bases at V and 2 bases at J, leaving 5 bases unmatched. Germline CDR1 and CDR2: SGHTA and FQGNSA. CDR3 protein: CASRVTSGGPYEQYF. In nucleotides, the CDR3 is TGTGCCAGCAGGGTGACTAGCGGGGGCCCCTACGAGCAGTACTTC. The full variable domain, completed using reference TRBV7-2 and TRBJ2-7, is GAGVSQSPSNKVTEKGKDVELRCDPISGHTALYWYRQSLGQGLEFLIYFQGNSAPDKSGLPSDRFSAERTGGSVSTLTIQRTQQEDSAVYLCASRVTSGGPYEQYFGPGTRLTVT.